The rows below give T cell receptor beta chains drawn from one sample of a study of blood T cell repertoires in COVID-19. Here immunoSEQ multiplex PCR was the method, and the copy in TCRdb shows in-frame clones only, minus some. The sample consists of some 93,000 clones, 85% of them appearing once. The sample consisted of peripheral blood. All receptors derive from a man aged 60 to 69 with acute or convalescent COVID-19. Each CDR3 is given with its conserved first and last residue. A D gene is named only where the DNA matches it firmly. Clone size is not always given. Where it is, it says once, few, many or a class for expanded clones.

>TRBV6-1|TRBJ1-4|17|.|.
TGTGCCAGCAGTGACTGGCGGACAGTAACAACTAATGAAAAACTGTTTTTT
CASSDWRTVTTNEKLFF
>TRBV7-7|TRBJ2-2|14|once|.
TGTGCTAGCAGCTCTAACAGGAACACCGGGGAGCTGTTTTTT
CASSSNRNTGELFF
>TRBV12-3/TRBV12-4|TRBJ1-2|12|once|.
TGTGCCAGCGGAATCGACAGGAGCGGCTACACCTTC
CASGIDRSGYTF
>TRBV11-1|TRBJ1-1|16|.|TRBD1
TGTGCCAGCGGGCCCGGGACAGGGGCTTTGAACACTGAAGCTTTCTTT
CASGPGTGALNTEAFF
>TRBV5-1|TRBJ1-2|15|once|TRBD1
TGCGCCAGCAGCTTTCGACAGGGTTCGAACTATGGCTACACCTTC
CASSFRQGSNYGYTF
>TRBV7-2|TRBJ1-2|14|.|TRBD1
TGTGCCAGCAGCTTAGGTGGACAGGTCCATGGCTACACCTTC
CASSLGGQVHGYTF
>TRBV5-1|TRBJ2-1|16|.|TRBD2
TGCGCCAGCAGCCCGGGGGGGCAGGGGCCCGTCGATGAGCAGTTCTTC
CASSPGGQGPVDEQFF
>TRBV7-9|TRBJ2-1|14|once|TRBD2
TGTGCCAGCCGCGGGGGGTTCTCCTACAATGAGCAGTTCTTC
CASRGGFSYNEQFF
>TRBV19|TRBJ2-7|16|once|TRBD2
TGTGCCAGTAGTATAGCCGCCCTAGCGGGGACCTACGAGCAGTACTTC
CASSIAALAGTYEQYF
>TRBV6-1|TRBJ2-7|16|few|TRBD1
TGTGCCAGCAGTGAATTGAGGACAGGGGGCTTTTACGAGCAGTACTTC
CASSELRTGGFYEQYF
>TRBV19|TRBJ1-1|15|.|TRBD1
TGTGCCAGTAGTGGTACCGGGACAGGGAGCACTGAAGCTTTCTTT
CASSGTGTGSTEAFF
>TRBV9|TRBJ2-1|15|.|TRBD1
TGTGCCAGCAGCGTAGGTAGACAGGGTTACGATGAGCAGTTCTTC
CASSVGRQGYDEQFF
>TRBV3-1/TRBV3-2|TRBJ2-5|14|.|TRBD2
TGTGCCAGCAGCCATAGCGGGGGGCAAGAGACCCAGTACTTC
CASSHSGGQETQYF
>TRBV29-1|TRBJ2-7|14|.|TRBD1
TGCAGCGCTGGGGGACAGGGGTTACACTACGAGCAGTACTTC
CSAGGQGLHYEQYF
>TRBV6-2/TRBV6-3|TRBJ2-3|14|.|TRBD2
TGTGCCAGCAGTGACACCGGACTAGTTGATACGCAGTATTTT
CASSDTGLVDTQYF
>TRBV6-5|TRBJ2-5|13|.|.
TGTGCCAGCCACACGGACAGCCAAGAGACCCAGTACTTC
CASHTDSQETQYF
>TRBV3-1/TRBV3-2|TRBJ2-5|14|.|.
TGTGCCAGCAGCCTGACAACTAGAAGAGAGACCCAGTACTTC
CASSLTTRRETQYF
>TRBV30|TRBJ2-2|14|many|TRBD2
TGTGCCTGGAAAGCGGGAGCGAACACCGGGGAGCTGTTTTTT
CAWKAGANTGELFF
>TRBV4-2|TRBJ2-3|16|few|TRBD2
TGTGCCAGCAGCCAGGGCCTGGCGGGAGCAACAGATACGCAGTATTTT
CASSQGLAGATDTQYF
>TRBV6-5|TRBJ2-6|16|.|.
TGTGCCAGCAGTTCCATCAGGGCCCCCGGGGCCAACGTCCTGACTTTC
CASSSIRAPGANVLTF
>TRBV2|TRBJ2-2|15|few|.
TGTGCCAGCAGCCTGAGCATACCGAACACCGGGGAGCTGTTTTTT
CASSLSIPNTGELFF
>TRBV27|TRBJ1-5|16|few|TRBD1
TGTGCCAGCAGTTTTACGGGACAGTCTAGCAATCAGCCCCAGCATTTT
CASSFTGQSSNQPQHF
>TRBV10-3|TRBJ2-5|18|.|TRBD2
TGTGCCATCAGTGAGTCGGTACTAGCGGGAGCTTCTCAAGAGACCCAGTACTTC
CAISESVLAGASQETQYF
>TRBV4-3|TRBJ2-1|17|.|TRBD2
TGCGCCAGCAGCCAAGATTTGCCTAGCGGGGGCCGCAATGAGCAGTTCTTC
CASSQDLPSGGRNEQFF
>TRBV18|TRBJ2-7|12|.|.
TGTGCCAGCTCAATAGGACAGTACGAGCAGTACTTC
CASSIGQYEQYF
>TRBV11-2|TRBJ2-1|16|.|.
TGTGCCAGCAGCTTAACCGGGACTGGTGAGTACAATGAGCAGTTCTTC
CASSLTGTGEYNEQFF
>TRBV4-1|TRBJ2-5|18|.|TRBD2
TGCGCCAGCAGCCCACTACTCGGGACTAGCGGGGAGAAAGAGACCCAGTACTTC
CASSPLLGTSGEKETQYF
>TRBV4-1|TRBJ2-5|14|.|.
TGCGCCAGCAGCCACGGTCTCCGGGGTGAGACCCAGTACTTC
CASSHGLRGETQYF
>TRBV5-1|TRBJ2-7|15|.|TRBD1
TGCGCCAGCAGTTTCCCGGACAGGTACTCCTACGAGCAGTACTTC
CASSFPDRYSYEQYF
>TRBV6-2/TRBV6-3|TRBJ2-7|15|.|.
TGTGCCAGCAGTTACAAGTACAGGTCCTCCTACGAGCAGTACTTC
CASSYKYRSSYEQYF
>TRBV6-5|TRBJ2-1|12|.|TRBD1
TGTGCCAGCAGGGACAGGTGGAATGAGCAGTTCTTC
CASRDRWNEQFF
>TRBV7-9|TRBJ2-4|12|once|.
TGTGCCAGCAGCTCGGAGACTAGTATTGCCACCTTC
CASSSETSIATF
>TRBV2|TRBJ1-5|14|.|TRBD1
TGTGCCAGCAGCGCTTACAGGGGGCGTGAGCCCCAGCATTTT
CASSAYRGREPQHF
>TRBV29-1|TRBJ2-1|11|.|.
TGCAGCGTTGAGCCCCAACTGGAGCAGTTCTTC
CSVEPQLEQFF
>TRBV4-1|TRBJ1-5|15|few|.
TGCGCCAGCAGCCGAGGGAGGGATAGCAATCAGCCCCAGCATTTT
CASSRGRDSNQPQHF
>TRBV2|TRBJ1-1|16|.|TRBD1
TGTGCCAGCAGTGAAGCACAGGGGGCCATAGGCACTGAAGCTTTCTTT
CASSEAQGAIGTEAFF
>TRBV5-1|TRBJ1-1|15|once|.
TGCGCCAGCAGCGCCCGGCGACAGCGGAACACTGAAGCTTTCTTT
CASSARRQRNTEAFF
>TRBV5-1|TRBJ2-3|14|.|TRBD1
TGCGCCAGCAGTTCACAGGGGGCCTCTGATACGCAGTATTTT
CASSSQGASDTQYF
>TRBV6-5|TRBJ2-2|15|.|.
TGTGCCAGCAGTTACGAGGGCCCGAACACCGGGGAGCTGTTTTTT
CASSYEGPNTGELFF
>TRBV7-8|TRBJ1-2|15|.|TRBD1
TGTGCCAGCAGCGTATCGACAGGGGCACACTATGGCTACACCTTC
CASSVSTGAHYGYTF
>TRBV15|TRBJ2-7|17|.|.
TGTGCCACCAGCAGGGGGGGTTTTGACACAAGCTCCTACGAGCAGTACTTC
CATSRGGFDTSSYEQYF
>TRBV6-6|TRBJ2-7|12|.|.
TGTGCCAGCAGTTTCTGGGGCAGCGAGCAGTACTTC
CASSFWGSEQYF
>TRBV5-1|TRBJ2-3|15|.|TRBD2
TGCGCCAGCAGCGCTAGCGGGGGGGCTGCATATACGCAGTATTTT
CASSASGGAAYTQYF
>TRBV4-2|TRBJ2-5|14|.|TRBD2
TGTGCCAGCAGCTATGGGACTAGCGGTGAGACCCAGTACTTC
CASSYGTSGETQYF
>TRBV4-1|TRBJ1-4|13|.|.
TGCGCCAGCAGCCAAGATGCGGGAGAAAAACTGTTTTTT
CASSQDAGEKLFF
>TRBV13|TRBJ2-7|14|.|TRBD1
TGTGCCAGCAGCCAAAGACAGGGGGCGTTTGAGCAGTACTTC
CASSQRQGAFEQYF
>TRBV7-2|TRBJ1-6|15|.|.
TGTGCCAGCAGCTTATTTGAGGGGAGGAATTCACCCCTCCACTTT
CASSLFEGRNSPLHF
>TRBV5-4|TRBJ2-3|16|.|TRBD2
TGTGCCAGCAGCTTGGGAAGCGGGGGTAGCACAGATACGCAGTATTTT
CASSLGSGGSTDTQYF
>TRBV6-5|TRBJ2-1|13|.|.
TGTGCCAGCAACATGGGAGGTAGCAACCTGCCGTTCTTC
CASNMGGSNLPFF
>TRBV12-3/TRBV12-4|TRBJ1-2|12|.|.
TGTGCCAGCAGTGAGTACAGGACCTCCTACACCTTC
CASSEYRTSYTF
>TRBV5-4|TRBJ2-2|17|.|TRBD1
TGTGCCAGCAGCCGAGAACCGGGACAGGGGGTCACCGGGGAGCTGTTTTTT
CASSREPGQGVTGELFF
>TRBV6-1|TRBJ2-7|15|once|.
TGTGCCAGCAGTGAAGCGCGGCCCGGGAACTACGAGCAGTACTTC
CASSEARPGNYEQYF
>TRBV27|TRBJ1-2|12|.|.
TGTGCCAGCAGTCCCTCCGGGAGAGGCTACACCTTC
CASSPSGRGYTF